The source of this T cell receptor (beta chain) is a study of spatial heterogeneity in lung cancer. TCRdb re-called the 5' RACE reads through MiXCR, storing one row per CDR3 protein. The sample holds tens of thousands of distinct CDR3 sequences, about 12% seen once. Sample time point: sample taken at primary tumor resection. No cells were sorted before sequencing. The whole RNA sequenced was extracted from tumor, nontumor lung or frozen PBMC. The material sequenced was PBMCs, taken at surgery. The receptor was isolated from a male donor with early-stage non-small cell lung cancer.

DNA for the CDR3: TGCGCCAGCAGCCAGACCGGGACGGCTAACTATGGCTACACCTTC. Residues: CASSQTGTANYGYTF. The genes are TRBV4-1 and TRBJ1-2; the D gene is possibly TRBD1 (5 bases). The CDR3 consists of 15 residues. The V end lost 3 bases, the J end lost 0 bases, and 11 bases lay between the germline ends. CDR1 MGHRA and CDR2 YSYEKL come from the germline V gene.